Following are 32 T cell receptor beta chains from one sample sequenced in a study of blood T cells in healthy people across ages. The use of a sample-barcoded 5' primer and a J-beta primer mix characterized a second PCR of roughly 6 to 11 cycles. TCRdb re-derived calls from the 5' RACE reads in MiXCR, one entry per CDR3 protein. Of fewer than 1.5 million distinct CDR3 sequences listed, about 40% are singletons. Sequenced: blood. The receptors originated from a woman under 30 in good health.

The chain joins TRBV6-1 to TRBJ2-2; unclear D gene. Germline lookup yields CDR1 MNHNS and CDR2 SASEGT. CDR3 size: 13 residues. With 7 bases removed from V and 0 bases from J, the gap between germline ends came to 6 bases. The CDR3 sequence: CASNQANTGELFF. DNA of the CDR3: TGTGCCAGCAACCAAGCGAACACCGGGGAGCTGTTTTTT.

CDR3 protein: CASSDQVNTIYF. Here the CDR3 DNA reads TGTGCCAGCAGCGATCAAGTAAACACCATATATTTT. The chain employs TRBV7-9 and TRBJ1-3, with no clear D. CDR3 length: 12 amino acids. Germline CDR1 and CDR2: SEHNR and FQNEAQ (reference sequence). V was clipped by 5 bases and J by 6 bases, with 8 bases between them.

J is TRBJ1-1 and V is TRBV5-1; possible D gene TRBD1, 5 bases. In germline, CDR1 is SGHRS, CDR2 YFSETQ. There are 16 residues in the CDR3. V was clipped by 2 bases and J by 0 bases, with 14 bases between them. As DNA, the CDR3 is TGCGCCAGCAGCTTCTTGGGGCTACAGATGAACACTGAAGCTTTCTTT. This translates into CASSFLGLQMNTEAFF. Supplemented by reference TRBV5-1 and TRBJ1-1, the full variable domain reads KAGVTQTPRYLIKTRGQQVTLSCSPISGHRSVSWYQQTPGQGLQFLFEYFSETQRNKGNFPGRFSGRQFSNSRSEMNVSTLELGDSALYLCASSFLGLQMNTEAFFGQGTRLTVV.

This clonotype has more than one count but fewer than ten. V usage is TRBV15 and J usage is TRBJ2-7; 10 positions agree with TRBD1. CDR3 length: 14 amino acids. Germline V gene lookup returns CDR1 LNHNV and CDR2 YYDKDF (reference sequence). V shed 3 bases, J shed 5 bases, and the junction held 4 bases outside the gene matches. This CDR3 reads CATSRGTGAHEQYF. The DNA for the CDR3 is TGTGCCACCAGCAGGGGGACAGGGGCCCACGAGCAGTACTTC.

The CDR3 DNA reads as TGTGCCAGCAGCCGACAGGGGGCGTATGACACTGAAGCTTTCTTT. Its protein is CASSRQGAYDTEAFF. The J gene is TRBJ1-1, the V gene TRBV3-1; 10 bases map to TRBD1. In germline, CDR1 is LGHDT, CDR2 YNNKEL (reference sequence). V trimming: 4 bases; J trimming: 3 bases; junction bases outside the gene matches: 5. The CDR3 has 15 residues.

The V gene is TRBV4-1, the J gene TRBJ1-1; D is perhaps TRBD1 (6 bases). This CDR3 is built from 18 residues. Looked up from germline, CDR1 is MGHRA and CDR2 is YSYEKL. The ends were cut back, 1 base at V and 1 base at J, with 19 bases in the middle. DNA for the CDR3: TGCGCCAGCAGCCAAGGGTTTTTGGCTCTGACAGGGAACACTGAAGCTTTCTTT. Amino acids: CASSQGFLALTGNTEAFF.

This clonotype showed up just a few times. This chain joins TRBV9 and TRBJ1-5, with no clear D. The CDR3 spans 14 residues. Germline CDR1 and CDR2: SGDLS and YYNGEE. The V end was cut by 4 bases, the J end by 2 bases, with 10 bases between. For the CDR3, the DNA is TGTGCCAGCAGCTCACATCCGGGCAATCAGCCCCAGCATTTT. Translation: CASSSHPGNQPQHF.

The chain employs TRBV6-5 and TRBJ2-2; 11 nucleotides line up with TRBD2. Trimming at V came to 5 bases and at J to 6 bases, leaving 8 bases not matched to a gene. Per germline, CDR1 MNHEY and CDR2 SVGAGI. The CDR3 totals 16 residues. The CDR3 DNA reads as TGTGCCAGCAGTCAAATTAGCGGGAGGGCCCCCGGGGAGCTGTTTTTT. Translating it yields CASSQISGRAPGELFF.

The chain couples TRBV4-2 to TRBJ2-3; 7 nucleotides agree with TRBD2. V shed 0 bases and J 2 bases; nucleotides not matched to a gene: 20. Germline CDR1 LGHNA, CDR2 YNFKEQ. CDR3 size: 21 residues. CDR3 sequence reads: CASSQDRGVGLSGDSTDTQYF. Written as DNA, the CDR3 is TGTGCCAGCAGCCAAGATAGAGGGGTGGGACTATCGGGAGATTCCACAGATACGCAGTATTTT.

The CDR3 bases are TGTGCCAGCAGCCGCGAGTCCGGGATGGACTACGAGCAGTACTTC. This sequence encodes CASSRESGMDYEQYF. The gene calls are TRBV11-2 and TRBJ2-7; D might be TRBD2 (5 bases). Germline CDR1 reads SGHAT; CDR2 reads FQNNGV. The ends were cut back, 5 bases at V and 3 bases at J, with 17 bases in the middle. The CDR3 consists of 15 residues.

The CDR3 DNA sequence: TGTGCCAGCAGCCGAACTGGCGCGACTAGCGGGAGAGGGCCCTCCTACGAGCAGTACTTC. As protein: CASSRTGATSGRGPSYEQYF. This chain joins TRBV6-2 or TRBV6-3 and TRBJ2-7; TRBD2 matches at 12 bases. The CDR3 length is 20 residues. The trim removed 6 bases at V and 0 bases at J, leaving 18 bases unmatched. Germline values: CDR1 MNHEY, CDR2 SVGEGT.

CDR3 residues: CASSLWGEGSNEQYF. The DNA for the CDR3 is TGTGCCAGCAGTTTATGGGGCGAGGGGTCCAACGAGCAGTACTTC. The chain recombines TRBV12-3 or TRBV12-4 with TRBJ2-7; possibly TRBD1 or TRBD2 for D (5 bases each). Trimming pared 2 bases from V and 5 bases from J, leaving 16 bases between. The CDR3 has 15 residues.

This clonotype turned up a few times. The V gene is TRBV7-2, the J gene TRBJ2-1, with TRBD2 identical over 12 bases. CDR1 SGHTA and CDR2 FQGNSA come from the germline V gene. Losses at the gene ends were 5 bases for V and 2 bases for J; bases not matched to a gene: 10. The CDR3 runs to 18 residues. The CDR3 DNA reads as TGTGCCAGCAGCCTTCAGGGACTAGCGGGCCGTGCCTACAATGAGCAGTTCTTC. Its protein is CASSLQGLAGRAYNEQFF.

The chain joins TRBV30 to TRBJ2-4, with TRBD2 matching 10 bases. With V trimmed by 1 base and J by 15 bases, 9 bases remained unmatched. CDR3 length equals 13 residues. Germline V gene lookup returns CDR1 GTSNPN and CDR2 SVGIG (reference sequence). CDR3 nucleotide sequence: TGTGCCTGGAGTGGGCTAGCGGGAGCCCGTCCGTACTTC. Translation gives CAWSGLAGARPYF.

This clonotype was seen more than once but under ten times. This chain links TRBV10-3 with TRBJ1-4; possible D gene TRBD1, 6 bases. The CDR3 length is 14 residues. Germline CDR1 is ENHRY and CDR2 is SYGVKD. V shed 10 bases and J shed 12 bases, with 24 bases lying between them. In DNA, the CDR3 is TGTGCCACGGCGTTTAGTGGGGGCGAATGGGAACTGTTTTTT. This translates into CATAFSGGEWELFF.

The J gene is TRBJ2-7, the V gene TRBV25-1, with D tentatively TRBD2 (6 bases). This CDR3 has 15 residues. Germline CDR1 is MGHDK and CDR2 is SYGVNS. The germline V and J ends were trimmed by 4 bases and 0 bases, with 13 bases remaining between them. The CDR3 bases are TGTGCCAGCAGTGGCGGGGCAGCTTCCTCCTACGAGCAGTACTTC. Residues: CASSGGAASSYEQYF.

Comments on this clonotype: Germline is not matched at one junction end, which may reflect a read error. J is TRBJ2-3 and V is TRBV24-1; D may correspond to TRBD1 or TRBD2 (5 bases each). Germline-derived CDR1 and CDR2 are KGHDR and SFDVKD. The CDR3 runs to 16 residues. CDR3 nucleotides: TGTGCCACCAGTGATTTCTCCGGGACCCTCACAGATGCGCAGTATTTT. This sequence encodes CATSDFSGTLTDAQYF.

A few counts support this clonotype. The chain combines TRBV2 with TRBJ2-7; a possible D gene is TRBD2 (5 bases). Germline-derived CDR1 and CDR2 are SNHLY and FYNNEI. The CDR3 runs 13 residues. Trimming shortened V by 2 bases and J by 5 bases, and 10 bases separated the two germline ends. CDR3 residues: CASSENGLDEQYF. CDR3 in DNA: TGTGCCAGCAGTGAAAACGGACTGGACGAGCAGTACTTC.

The DNA of the CDR3 is TGCAGCGCTTCCGAGGAGACAGGGTTTGGACAGCCCCAGCATTTT. It translates to CSASEETGFGQPQHF. This chain uses TRBV20-1 with TRBJ1-5, with TRBD1 matching over 7 bases. The CDR3 sequence is 15 residues long. Germline CDR1 is DFQATT and CDR2 is SNEGSKA (reference sequence).

This clonotype turned up a few times. The chain combines TRBV5-1 with TRBJ1-4; D is perhaps TRBD1 (6 bases). This CDR3 region has 14 residues. Per germline, CDR1 SGHRS and CDR2 YFSETQ. Deletions cut 3 bases from V and 4 bases from J, with 10 bases between. The CDR3 reads CASSSGQSNEKLFF. CDR3 DNA: TGCGCCAGCAGCTCCGGACAGAGTAATGAAAAACTGTTTTTT.

This clonotype was counted only a few times. V is TRBV21-1 and J is TRBJ2-5; whether TRBD1, the table's D call, matches the DNA was not checked. TRBV21-1 is reported as a pseudogene. This CDR3 has 13 amino acids. Here the CDR3 DNA reads TGTGCCAGCCAAGGGACCCCTCAAGAGACCCAGTACTTC. This translates into CASQGTPQETQYF.

This clonotype was observed a handful of times. The chain couples TRBV3-1 to TRBJ2-1; D unclear. Trimming cost V 0 bases and J 0 bases, with 9 bases left between them. The CDR3 extends over 16 amino acids. The germline V gene has CDR1 LGHDT and CDR2 YNNKEL (reference sequence). The CDR3 DNA reads TGTGCCAGCAGCCAAGACGCTAGGAGCTCCTACAATGAGCAGTTCTTC. Protein sequence: CASSQDARSSYNEQFF.

The chain is built from TRBV20-1 and TRBJ2-7; 10 bases line up with TRBD2. Germline V gives CDR1 DFQATT, CDR2 SNEGSKA (reference sequence). With 0 bases clipped from V and 7 bases from J, the junction kept 9 bases outside the gene matches. The CDR3 has 15 amino acids. The DNA for the CDR3 is TGCAGTGCTAGAGATCGAGCGGGGGGGACGAATGAGCAGTACTTC. This encodes CSARDRAGGTNEQYF.

This clonotype was counted a few times. This chain joins TRBV6-1 and TRBJ2-5; D is undetermined. The CDR3 covers 13 residues. V dropped 6 bases and J dropped 4 bases, with 12 bases sitting between them. Per the germline V gene, CDR1 is MNHNS and CDR2 is SASEGT. The CDR3, as DNA: TGTGCCAGCAGGGCATCCGTCCCAGAGACCCAGTACTTC. Encoded protein: CASRASVPETQYF.

The gene calls are TRBV6-1 and TRBJ2-1; 12 bases are a match to TRBD2. After removal of 0 bases from V and 9 bases from J, the junction contained 9 bases not matched to a gene. Germline V CDR1 and CDR2: MNHNS, SASEGT. This CDR3 contains 17 residues. The CDR3 DNA sequence: TGTGCCAGCAGTGAAGCACGGCTAGCGGGGGGGCTAGGTGAGCAGTTCTTC. Amino acid sequence: CASSEARLAGGLGEQFF.

CDR3 loop: CASSLSASDTQYF. Written as DNA, the CDR3 is TGTGCCAGCAGCTTGTCCGCTTCAGATACGCAGTATTTT. V and J are TRBV7-9 and TRBJ2-3; D gene unclear. This CDR3 comprises 13 residues. The ends were cut back, 3 bases at V and 4 bases at J, with 8 bases in the middle. CDR1 is SEHNR, CDR2 FQNEAQ, per germline (reference sequence).

The chain is built from TRBV3-1 and TRBJ1-4; D gene uncertain. This CDR3 comprises 15 residues. Looked up from germline, CDR1 is LGHDT and CDR2 is YNNKEL (reference sequence). V shed 4 bases and J shed 0 bases, with 9 bases lying between them. The CDR3 loop reads CASSRGFTTNEKLFF. In nucleotides, the CDR3 is TGTGCCAGCAGCCGGGGATTTACAACTAATGAAAAACTGTTTTTT.

This sequence joins TRBV29-1 and TRBJ2-7; D might be TRBD1 or TRBD2, each matching 6 bases. Germline values: CDR1 SQVTM, CDR2 ANQGSEA. Trimming removed 0 bases at V and 12 bases at J, with 12 bases between. CDR3 length: 11 amino acids. The chain's CDR3 is CSVEDLGGMYF. In DNA form, the CDR3 reads TGCAGCGTTGAAGATCTAGGGGGGATGTACTTC.

The V gene is TRBV18, the J gene TRBJ1-5; D is possibly TRBD1 (5 bases). The CDR3 is 14 residues long. With 6 bases removed from V and 6 bases from J, the gap between germline ends came to 15 bases. The germline V gene encodes CDR1 KGHSH and CDR2 LQKENI. The DNA for the CDR3 is TGTGCCAGCTCGGGTACGGGGGAACGTCAGCCCCAGCATTTT. This translates into CASSGTGERQPQHF.

V is TRBV6-2 or TRBV6-3 and J is TRBJ2-1, with 7 bases aligning to TRBD2. The J segment lost 3 bases and the V segment lost 6 bases, leaving 11 bases of the junction unmatched. This CDR3 is 16 amino acids long. Per germline, CDR1 MNHEY and CDR2 SVGEGT. The CDR3 here is CASSPLLGGGYNEQFF. Written as DNA, the CDR3 is TGTGCCAGCAGCCCCCTACTTGGCGGGGGCTACAATGAGCAGTTCTTC.

The rearrangement links TRBV27 to TRBJ2-7, with a tentative D call TRBD2 (6 bases). CDR3 length: 15 residues. Per the germline V gene, CDR1 is MNHEY and CDR2 is SMNVEV (reference sequence). V dropped 0 bases and J dropped 2 bases, with 11 bases sitting between them. CDR3 coding DNA: TGTGCCAGCAGTTTATCGGTTGGGAGGACCTACGAGCAGTACTTC. It specifies CASSLSVGRTYEQYF.

The CDR3 DNA reads as TGTGCCAGCAGCCCTGACAGGGTAGCCTACGAGCAGTACTTC. It is translated as CASSPDRVAYEQYF. This sequence joins TRBV7-9 and TRBJ2-7, with TRBD1 matching 7 bases. Germline CDR1 SEHNR, CDR2 FQNEAQ (reference sequence). This CDR3 region has 14 residues. Losses at the gene ends were 5 bases for V and 2 bases for J; bases not matched to a gene: 6.